This entry lists 22 T cell receptor beta chains sequenced from one sample in a study of blood T cells in healthy people across ages. A sample-barcoded 5' primer and a J-beta primer mix were used in a second PCR of about 7 to 12 cycles. TCRdb analysed the 5' RACE reads with MiXCR anew, one entry per CDR3 protein. The sample carries over 600,000 distinct CDR3 sequences, about 56% recorded once. Sequencing was carried out using blood. These receptors came from a man aged 35-49 years in good health.

The chain employs TRBV24-1 and TRBJ2-3, with 14 bases that match TRBD2. The CDR3 runs to 16 residues. The germline gives CDR1 KGHDR, CDR2 SFDVKD. J gave up 8 bases and V 4 bases, and 7 bases lay outside the gene matches. In DNA, the CDR3 is TGTGCCACCAGTGACCCGGGACTAGCGGGAGAAACTACGCAGTATTTT. Its translation is CATSDPGLAGETTQYF.

The CDR3 bases are TGTGCCAGCAGTCTCGACAGGGGTTACTCCTACGAGCAGTACTTC. Its protein is CASSLDRGYSYEQYF. This sequence joins TRBV5-6 and TRBJ2-7; 8 positions agree with TRBD1. The CDR3 sequence is 15 residues long. CDR1 is SGHDT, CDR2 YYEEEE, per germline. With 5 bases clipped from V and 0 bases from J, the junction kept 7 bases outside the gene matches.

This chain joins TRBV12-5 and TRBJ2-1, with D perhaps assigned TRBD1 or TRBD2 (5 bases each). Germline loops: CDR1 LGHNT, CDR2 FRNRAP. The CDR3 length is 17 residues. V lost 0 bases, J lost 1 base, and 13 bases lay in between. The CDR3 protein is CASGLVLGTASYNEQFF. The CDR3 DNA reads TGTGCTAGTGGTTTGGTACTGGGGACGGCGTCCTACAATGAGCAGTTCTTC.

J is TRBJ2-3 and V is TRBV2, with 10 bases aligning to TRBD2. Germline V gene lookup returns CDR1 SNHLY and CDR2 FYNNEI. The length of the CDR3 is 16 residues. V shed 4 bases and J 2 bases; nucleotides not matched to a gene: 6. The CDR3 loop reads CASSGRTSGSTDTQYF. CDR3 sequence (DNA): TGTGCCAGCAGTGGCCGGACTAGCGGATCCACAGATACGCAGTATTTT. Supplemented by reference TRBV2 and TRBJ2-3, the full variable domain reads EPEVTQTPSHQVTQMGQEVILRCVPISNHLYFYWYRQILGQKVEFLVSFYNNEISEKSEIFDDQFSVERPDGSNFTLKIRSTKLEDSAMYFCASSGRTSGSTDTQYFGPGTRLTVL.

This clonotype was observed a handful of times. The chain recombines TRBV20-1 with TRBJ2-1, with D possibly TRBD2 on 6 matching bases. V was trimmed by 0 bases and J by 6 bases, leaving 18 bases between them. CDR1 and CDR2 from the germline V gene are DFQATT and SNEGSKA (reference sequence). The CDR3 extends over 16 amino acids. The CDR3 sequence is CSARDVLARTLNEQFF. CDR3 DNA: TGCAGTGCTAGAGACGTGCTAGCGCGCACCCTCAATGAGCAGTTCTTC.

The CDR3 DNA reads as TGTGCCAGCAGCCAAGGAGAGTCCCCCACAGATACGCAGTATTTT. Translated, it gives CASSQGESPTDTQYF. The chain has TRBV14 and TRBJ2-3; D ambiguous. In germline, CDR1 is SGHDN, CDR2 FVKESK. This CDR3 region has 15 residues. The ends were cut back, 1 base at V and 2 bases at J, with 10 bases in the middle.

This clonotype was recorded at least ten times. V is TRBV7-2 and J is TRBJ2-7, with TRBD2 identical over 10 bases. Per the germline V gene, CDR1 is SGHTA and CDR2 is FQGNSA. This CDR3 has 15 amino acids. J was trimmed by 3 bases and V by 2 bases; bases with no gene match: 4. The CDR3 DNA is TGTGCCAGCAGCTTAAAGCGGGGGGGACACTACGAGCAGTACTTC. Translated, it gives CASSLKRGGHYEQYF.

This clonotype occurred a few times. V usage is TRBV11-2 and J usage is TRBJ2-7; 11 nucleotides line up with TRBD2. CDR3 length equals 15 residues. V gave up 5 bases and J gave up 5 bases; unmatched junction bases: 8. Germline CDR1 reads SGHAT; CDR2 reads FQNNGV. The CDR3 sequence: CASSKLAGAYNEQYF. In DNA form, the CDR3 reads TGTGCCAGCAGCAAACTAGCGGGAGCATACAACGAGCAGTACTTC.

CDR3 bases: TGTGCCAGCAGCGACACAGGACAGGGGGAATCTAATGAAAAACTGTTTTTT. It is translated as CASSDTGQGESNEKLFF. This sequence joins TRBV5-4 and TRBJ1-4; 10 bases are shared with TRBD1. V dropped 4 bases and J dropped 3; count of bases not matched to a gene: 9. CDR1 SGHNT and CDR2 YYREEE come from the germline V gene (reference sequence). This CDR3 comprises 17 residues. The variable domain in full, with the rest retrieved from reference TRBV5-4 and TRBJ1-4, is ETGVTQSPTHLIKTRGQQVTLRCSSQSGHNTVSWYQQALGQGPQFIFQYYREEENGRGNFPPRFSGLQFPNYSSELNVNALELDDSALYLCASSDTGQGESNEKLFFGSGTQLSVL.

The chain links TRBV3-1 to TRBJ2-6; 11 bases fit TRBD1. The CDR3 spans 17 residues. Germline-derived CDR1 and CDR2 are LGHDT and YNNKEL (reference sequence). V was clipped by 4 bases and J by 4 bases; unmatched bases: 6. The CDR3 DNA is TGTGCCAGCAGCCGTTGGACAGGGGGCGACGGGGCCAACGTCCTGACTTTC. The encoded protein is CASSRWTGGDGANVLTF.

The V call is TRBV6-1, the J call TRBJ2-5; TRBD1 agrees at 10 bases. The CDR3 totals 18 residues. V shed 5 bases, J shed 1 base, and the junction held 13 bases outside the gene matches. Germline CDR1 is MNHNS and CDR2 is SASEGT. This chain's CDR3 is CASSPAGTGVGGQETQYF. CDR3 nucleotide sequence: TGTGCCAGCAGTCCCGCCGGGACAGGGGTCGGGGGCCAAGAGACCCAGTACTTC.

A few counts support this clonotype. The chain links TRBV6-5 to TRBJ1-2; D not certain. Trimming took off 2 bases at V and 4 bases at J, with 11 bases between the two ends. Germline loops: CDR1 MNHEY, CDR2 SVGAGI. The CDR3 loop spans 14 amino acids. The CDR3 spells CASSYISETYGYTF. DNA for the CDR3: TGTGCCAGCAGTTACATCTCAGAGACCTATGGCTACACCTTC.

This chain uses TRBV11-3 with TRBJ2-7, with D possibly being TRBD1 (5 bases). The CDR3 runs 15 residues. V was shortened by 0 bases and J by 5 bases, with 14 bases between the two germline ends. The germline V gene encodes CDR1 SGHNT and CDR2 YENEEA. In DNA, the CDR3 is TGTGCCAGCAGCTTAGATCCCGCCAGGGCCCACGAGCAGTACTTC. Protein product: CASSLDPARAHEQYF.

The CDR3 loop is CASSKAPRDRKFLASGGTDTQYF. For the CDR3, the DNA is TGTGCCAGCAGCAAAGCGCCTCGGGACAGGAAGTTTCTCGCTAGCGGGGGTACAGATACGCAGTATTTT. The chain employs TRBV21-1 and TRBJ2-3; TRBD1, the table's D call, lacks a check against the DNA. TRBV21-1 is a recognized pseudogene. CDR3 length equals 23 residues.

V is TRBV4-1 and J is TRBJ2-3, with D hard to call. The CDR3 has 13 amino acids. Germline V lookup: CDR1 MGHRA, CDR2 YSYEKL. Trimming left V 1 base short and J 8 bases short, with 10 bases between. The CDR3 sequence: CASSQAPSGTQYF. Here the CDR3 DNA reads TGCGCCAGCAGCCAAGCCCCGTCGGGTACGCAGTATTTT.

The chain has TRBV5-1 and TRBJ2-7; TRBD1 matches at 9 bases. V gave up 0 bases and J gave up 7 bases; unmatched junction bases: 11. The CDR3 runs to 16 residues. CDR1 SGHRS and CDR2 YFSETQ come from the germline V gene. CDR3 sequence: CASSLDGTGNLFEQYF. For the CDR3, the DNA is TGCGCCAGCAGCTTGGATGGGACAGGGAACCTCTTTGAGCAGTACTTC.

The chain combines TRBV6-1 with TRBJ2-1; 14 nucleotides align to TRBD2. Unmatched junction bases numbered 4, after V lost 1 base and J lost 11 bases. The CDR3 has 15 amino acids. In germline, CDR1 is MNHNS, CDR2 SASEGT. CDR3 sequence (DNA): TGTGCCAGCAGTGAAGGGACTAGCGGGGGGATTAAGCAGTTCTTC. Protein product: CASSEGTSGGIKQFF.

This clonotype showed up just once. The chain combines TRBV12-3 or TRBV12-4 with TRBJ1-6, with 7 nucleotides matching TRBD1. The CDR3 spans 15 residues. Germline trimming cut 2 bases from V and 9 bases from J; bases unmatched to any gene: 7. The CDR3 nucleotides are TGTGCCAGCAGTTTAACGGGACAGCCTCGTTCACCCCTCCACTTT. Its translation: CASSLTGQPRSPLHF.

V usage is TRBV20-1 and J usage is TRBJ1-2; D remains unclear. Trimming stripped 6 bases from V and 3 bases from J, with 8 bases between. This CDR3 comprises 11 residues. Germline CDR1 is DFQATT and CDR2 is SNEGSKA (reference sequence). Here the CDR3 reads CSASWDYGYTF. DNA of the CDR3: TGCAGTGCGTCGTGGGACTATGGCTACACCTTC.

This clonotype occurred once. The chain employs TRBV29-1 and TRBJ1-1, with a tentative D call TRBD1 (5 bases). The germline V gene has CDR1 SQVTM and CDR2 ANQGSEA. This CDR3 has 12 amino acids. Trimming took 4 bases from V and 10 from J, leaving 16 bases between them. The CDR3 reads CSVVPGDQRAFF. The CDR3 coding sequence is TGCAGCGTTGTCCCCGGGGACCAAAGAGCTTTCTTT.

CDR3 sequence reads: CASSSTLGPTDTQYF. DNA of the CDR3: TGTGCCAGCAGCTCGACACTCGGGCCCACAGATACGCAGTATTTT. This chain links TRBV11-2 with TRBJ2-3, with D hard to call. Looked up from germline, CDR1 is SGHAT and CDR2 is FQNNGV. The CDR3 contains 15 residues. Trimming pared 4 bases from V and 2 bases from J, leaving 13 bases between.

This clonotype was counted a single time. V and J are TRBV5-5 and TRBJ2-1; D not certain. There are 13 residues in the CDR3. Trimming cost V 2 bases and J 6 bases, with 9 bases left between them. The V gene's germline CDR1 is SGHKS and CDR2 YYEKEE (reference sequence). The DNA for the CDR3 is TGTGCCAGCAGCTTTGCGCAGGCCAATGAGCAGTTCTTC. It codes for CASSFAQANEQFF.